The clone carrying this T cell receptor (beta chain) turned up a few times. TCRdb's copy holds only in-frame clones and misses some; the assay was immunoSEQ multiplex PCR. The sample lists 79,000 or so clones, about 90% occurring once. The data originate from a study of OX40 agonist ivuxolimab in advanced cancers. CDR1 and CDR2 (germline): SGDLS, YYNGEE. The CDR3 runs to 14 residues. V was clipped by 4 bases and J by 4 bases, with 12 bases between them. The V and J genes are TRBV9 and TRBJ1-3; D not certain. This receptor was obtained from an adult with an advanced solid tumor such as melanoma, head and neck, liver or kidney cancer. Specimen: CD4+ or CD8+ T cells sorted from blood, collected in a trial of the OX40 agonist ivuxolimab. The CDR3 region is CASSLNDGGNTIYF. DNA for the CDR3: TGTGCCAGCAGCCTAAACGACGGAGGAAACACCATATATTTT. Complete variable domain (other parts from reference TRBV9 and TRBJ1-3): DSGVTQTPKHLITATGQRVTLRCSPRSGDLSVYWYQQSLDQGLQFLIQYYNGEERAKGNILERFSAQQFPDLHSELNLSSLELGDSALYFCASSLNDGGNTIYFGEGSWLTVV.